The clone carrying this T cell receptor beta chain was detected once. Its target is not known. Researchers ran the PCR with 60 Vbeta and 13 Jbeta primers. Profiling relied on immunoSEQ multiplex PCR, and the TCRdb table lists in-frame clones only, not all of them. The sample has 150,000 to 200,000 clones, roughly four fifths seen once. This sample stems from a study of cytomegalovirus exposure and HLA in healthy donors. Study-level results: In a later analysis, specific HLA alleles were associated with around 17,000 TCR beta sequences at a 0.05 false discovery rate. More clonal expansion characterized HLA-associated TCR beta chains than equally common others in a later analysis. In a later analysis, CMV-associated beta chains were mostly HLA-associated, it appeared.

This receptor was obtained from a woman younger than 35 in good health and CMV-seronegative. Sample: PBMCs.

CDR3 in DNA: TGTGCCAGCCGCCGACTAGCGGGGGTCTACTCCTACGAGCAGTACTTC. Its protein is CASRRLAGVYSYEQYF. The gene calls are TRBV11-3 and TRBJ2-7; 12 nucleotides match TRBD2. The trim removed 8 bases at V and 0 bases at J, leaving 8 bases unmatched. Germline values: CDR1 SGHNT, CDR2 YENEEA. This CDR3 spans 16 amino acids.